Shown below are 11 T cell receptor beta chains from a single sample sequenced in a study of blood T cell repertoires in COVID-19. Produced via immunoSEQ multiplex PCR; TCRdb's table is partial and in-frame only. The table lists 400,000 to 550,000 clones, roughly 91% of them singletons. The source material was peripheral blood. These receptors all stem from a woman between 25 and 40 years old with acute or convalescent COVID-19.

This clone showed up just a few times. The V call is TRBV9, the J call TRBJ2-1; 8 positions match TRBD2. The CDR3 is 16 residues long. Germline CDR1 and CDR2: SGDLS and YYNGEE. After removal of 2 bases from V and 8 bases from J, the junction contained 12 bases not matched to a gene. CDR3 nucleotide sequence: TGTGCCAGCAGCGTTCGTCTAGCGGGTCCTATGTATGAGCAGTTCTTC. Its translation: CASSVRLAGPMYEQFF.

This clone was found once. This rearrangement joins TRBV28 to TRBJ1-2, with D possibly being TRBD1 (5 bases). This CDR3 spans 12 amino acids. Looked up from germline, CDR1 is MDHEN and CDR2 is SYDVKM. Trimming stripped 7 bases from V and 10 bases from J, with 16 bases between. CDR3: CASNSVQGDYTF. CDR3 DNA: TGTGCCAGCAATTCTGTGCAAGGGGACTACACCTTC.

The chain links TRBV6-5 to TRBJ2-7, with D perhaps matching TRBD2 (5 bases). This CDR3 is 15 amino acids long. Trimming left V 6 bases short and J 1 base short, with 16 bases between. Germline loops: CDR1 MNHEY, CDR2 SVGAGI. In nucleotides, the CDR3 is TGTGCCAGCAGCTCCATAGAAGGGAGTTCCTACGAGCAGTACTTC. The encoded protein is CASSSIEGSSYEQYF.

The count of this clone is one. The chain joins TRBV2 to TRBJ1-4; D possibly corresponds to TRBD1 (6 bases). This CDR3 is 15 amino acids long. Germline CDR1 is SNHLY and CDR2 is FYNNEI. V lost 6 bases and J 8 bases, leaving 19 bases between the germline ends. This chain's CDR3 is CASRLTGTTSEKLFF. CDR3 bases: TGTGCCAGCAGATTAACAGGGACCACTTCGGAAAAACTGTTTTTT.

V gene TRBV7-9 combines with J gene TRBJ2-3; 7 bases are shared with TRBD2. The CDR3 loop spans 18 amino acids. With 5 bases clipped from V and 3 bases from J, the junction kept 17 bases outside the gene matches. Germline loops: CDR1 SEHNR, CDR2 FQNEAQ (reference sequence). The CDR3, as DNA: TGTGCCAGCAGCCTTTCCCCAACGACTAGCTCGCCGACAGATACGCAGTATTTT. Amino acid sequence: CASSLSPTTSSPTDTQYF.

The J gene is TRBJ1-2, the V gene TRBV18; 9 nucleotides match TRBD1. This CDR3 is built from 14 residues. Germline CDR1 KGHSH, CDR2 LQKENI. J gave up 5 bases and V 5 bases, and 6 bases lay outside the gene matches. CDR3 region: CASSTQGAAYGYTF. CDR3 nucleotides: TGTGCCAGCTCAACACAGGGGGCGGCTTATGGCTACACCTTC.

This chain uses TRBV5-6 with TRBJ1-1, with D uncertain. V was cut by 4 bases and J by 1 base, with 8 bases left in between. The length of the CDR3 is 13 residues. From germline, CDR1 is SGHDT and CDR2 YYEEEE. The CDR3 DNA reads TGTGCCAGCAGCCCGTCCCCGAACACTGAAGCTTTCTTT. Residues: CASSPSPNTEAFF.

The chain uses TRBV9 and TRBJ2-1, with 7 bases matching TRBD1. The V gene end was trimmed by 5 bases and the J gene end by 2 bases; junction bases not matched to a gene: 7. The CDR3 totals 15 residues. CDR1 is SGDLS and CDR2 is YYNGEE in the germline V gene. The CDR3 nucleotides read TGTGCCAGCAGTACTACAGGGGAGACCTACAATGAGCAGTTCTTC. This gives the protein CASSTTGETYNEQFF.

V gene TRBV7-9 combines with J gene TRBJ1-1; D is ambiguous. Germline V gene lookup returns CDR1 SEHNR and CDR2 FQNEAQ (reference sequence). The CDR3 sequence is 15 residues long. V was cut by 4 bases and J by 3 bases, with 15 bases left in between. The CDR3 DNA sequence: TGTGCCAGCAGCTCGGAACTCTTAGCTGACACTGAAGCTTTCTTT. As protein: CASSSELLADTEAFF.

The CDR3 DNA is TGCAGTGCTAGTGACAGGGGACCTAACGAGCAGTACTTC. This gives the protein CSASDRGPNEQYF. The chain uses TRBV20-1 and TRBJ2-7, with 8 bases aligning to TRBD1. V trimming: 3 bases; J trimming: 5 bases; junction bases outside the gene matches: 6. Germline values: CDR1 DFQATT, CDR2 SNEGSKA (reference sequence). The CDR3 sequence is 13 residues long.

V gene TRBV6-2 or TRBV6-3 combines with J gene TRBJ2-4; maybe TRBD2 (6 bases). The CDR3 consists of 15 residues. Germline V gene lookup returns CDR1 MNHEY and CDR2 SVGEGT. Between the trimmed V and J ends, which lost 4 bases and 8 bases, there was a span of 18 bases. Written as DNA, the CDR3 is TGTGCCAGCAGTTCTCTATTCGGGGGATCCGACATTCAGTACTTC. Encoded protein: CASSSLFGGSDIQYF.